Reported below is one T cell receptor beta chain. The antigen remains undetermined. Other DNA sequences of this sample code for an identical CDR3. Only in-frame clones appear in the TCRdb table, and some are missing; sequencing was by immunoSEQ multiplex PCR. The data show roughly 150,000 clones, 95% to 96% seen once. The donors belonged to the roughly 130-subject validation cohort, separate from the roughly 720-subject first cohort. The data derive from a study of cytomegalovirus exposure and HLA in healthy donors. About the research overall: The 120 validation repertoires used the same platform as the approximately 700 first-cohort repertoires (as reported by a later analysis). Findings and limits, study-wide: Overall, some 160 TCR beta chains were annotated as cytomegalovirus-associated. Most TCR sequences showed up rarely, but some public TCRs showed up in many donors.

The material sequenced was PBMCs. The source of this sequence is a woman aged 18 to 35 in good health and CMV-seronegative.

CDR3 coding DNA: TGTGCCAGCAGCGTAAGGGGGGGTGGGCAAGAGACCCAGTACTTC. Translating it yields CASSVRGGGQETQYF. V is TRBV9 and J is TRBJ2-5, with D possibly being TRBD2 (7 bases). Germline-derived CDR1 and CDR2 are SGDLS and YYNGEE. This CDR3 is 15 amino acids long. Trimming cost V 1 base and J 2 bases, with 12 bases left between them.